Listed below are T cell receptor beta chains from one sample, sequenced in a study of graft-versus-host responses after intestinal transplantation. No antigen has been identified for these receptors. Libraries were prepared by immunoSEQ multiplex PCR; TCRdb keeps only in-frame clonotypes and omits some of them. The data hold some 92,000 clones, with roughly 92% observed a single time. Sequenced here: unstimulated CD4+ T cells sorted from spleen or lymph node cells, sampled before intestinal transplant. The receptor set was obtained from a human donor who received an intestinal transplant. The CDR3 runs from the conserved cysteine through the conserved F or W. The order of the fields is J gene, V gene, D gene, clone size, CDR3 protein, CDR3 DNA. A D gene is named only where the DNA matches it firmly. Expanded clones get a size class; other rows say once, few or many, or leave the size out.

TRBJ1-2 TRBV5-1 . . CASSLGSGYGYTF TGCGCCAGCAGCTTAGGTTCTGGCTATGGCTACACCTTC
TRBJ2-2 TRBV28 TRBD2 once CASSGMGTGELFF TGTGCCAGTAGCGGGATGGGCACCGGGGAGCTGTTTTTT
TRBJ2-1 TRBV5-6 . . CASSRFVERGQFF TGTGCCAGCAGCCGGTTTGTCGAGCGAGGGCAGTTCTTC
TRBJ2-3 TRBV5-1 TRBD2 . CASSPSGSGTDTQYF TGCGCCAGCAGCCCTAGCGGGAGCGGCACAGATACGCAGTATTTT
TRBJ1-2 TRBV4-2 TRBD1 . CASSRGDSLAGYTF TGTGCCAGCAGCAGGGGGGACAGCCTTGCTGGCTACACCTTC
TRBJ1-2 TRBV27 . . CASSFRRGLNYGYTF TGTGCCAGCAGTTTCCGACGGGGGCTCAACTATGGCTACACCTTC
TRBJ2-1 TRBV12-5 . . CASGLWRDSYNEQFF TGTGCTAGTGGTTTGTGGCGGGACTCCTACAATGAGCAGTTCTTC
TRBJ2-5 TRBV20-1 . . CSARWGETQYF TGCAGTGCCAGGTGGGGTGAGACCCAGTACTTC
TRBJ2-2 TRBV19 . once CASSIGHSPGELFF TGTGCCAGTAGTATAGGACATAGCCCCGGGGAGCTGTTTTTT
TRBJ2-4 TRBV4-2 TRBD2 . CASSQEETGGDIQYF TGTGCCAGCAGCCAAGAAGAGACCGGGGGGGACATTCAGTACTTC
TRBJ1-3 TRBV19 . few CASSIGASGNTIYF TGTGCCAGTAGTATAGGGGCCTCTGGAAACACCATATATTTT
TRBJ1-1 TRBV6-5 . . CASSFLQENTEAFF TGTGCCAGCAGTTTTCTACAGGAGAACACTGAAGCTTTCTTT
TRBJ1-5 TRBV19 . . CASSTQRGGAGNQPQHF TGTGCCAGTAGTACACAAAGAGGGGGGGCCGGCAATCAGCCCCAGCATTTT